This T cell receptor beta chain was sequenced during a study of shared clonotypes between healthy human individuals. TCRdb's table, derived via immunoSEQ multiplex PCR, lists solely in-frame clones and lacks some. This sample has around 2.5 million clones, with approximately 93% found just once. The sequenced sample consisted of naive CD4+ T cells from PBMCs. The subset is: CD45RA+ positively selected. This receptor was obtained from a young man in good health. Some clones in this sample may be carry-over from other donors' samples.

In nucleotides, the CDR3 is TGTGCCAGCAGCTTGACCTACATAGAGAAGCTGTTTTTT. As protein: CASSLTYIEKLFF. The chain uses TRBV6-5 and TRBJ2-2; no clear D gene. CDR1 and CDR2 from the germline V gene are MNHEY and SVGAGI. Trimming removed 6 bases from V and 12 bases from J, with 17 bases in between. This CDR3 is built from 13 residues.